The source of this T cell receptor beta chain is a study of T cells in tuberculosis. Overall study findings and caveats: T cells binding CD1B-GMM tetramer weakly possibly escaped the sort.

Cells were sorted from thawed PBMC rested overnight and stained with GMM-loaded CD1B tetramer, viability dye and anti-CD3. CD1B tetramers were loaded with Rhodococcus equi-derived C32 glucose monomycolate. Tetramer-negative cells, around 100,000 per donor, were also sorted. Produced via immunoSEQ multiplex PCR; TCRdb's table is partial and in-frame only. The sample shows nearly 60,000 clones, 88% of them seen only once. The V end was cut by 2 bases, the J end by 4 bases, with 14 bases between. CDR1 is LGHNA and CDR2 is YSLEER in the germline V gene. The CDR3 is made up of 15 amino acids. The V call is TRBV4-3, the J call TRBJ1-2; tentatively, D is TRBD1 (5 bases). The clonotype originates from an adult woman with latent tuberculosis. Sequences were obtained from CD1b-GMM tetramer-negative cells sorted from PBMCs. CDR3: CASSQQGTVSYGYTF. The CDR3 coding sequence is TGCGCCAGCAGCCAACAGGGTACCGTGAGCTATGGCTACACCTTC.